A single T cell receptor (beta chain) is shown here with its context. Its target is not known. This entry belongs to a study of OX40 agonist ivuxolimab in advanced cancers. Overall study: Earlier treatment with anti-PD-1, anti-PD-L1 or anti-CTLA-4 was permitted, and 35% to 45% had received some. Study conclusions and caveats: At doses 0.1 to 3.0 mg/kg, CD4+ and CD8+ clones expanded.

Prior autoimmune disease or systemic immunosuppression barred patients. TCRdb keeps only in-frame clones here, not all; method: immunoSEQ multiplex PCR. The sample carries 30,000 to 45,000 clones, 65% to 80% recorded once. V lost 7 bases, J lost 6 bases, and 18 bases lay in between. Per the germline V gene, CDR1 is MNHEY and CDR2 is SMNVEV (reference sequence). The length of the CDR3 is 15 residues. This clonotype was obtained from an adult with an advanced solid tumor such as melanoma, head and neck, liver or kidney cancer. The chain combines TRBV27 with TRBJ2-2; D possibly corresponds to TRBD1 (6 bases). Sequenced material: CD4+ or CD8+ T cells sorted from blood, taken in a trial of the OX40 agonist ivuxolimab. The CDR3 DNA sequence: TGTGCCAGCAATCCCTTAGGGGGAGCCCCCGGGGAGCTGTTTTTT. This sequence encodes CASNPLGGAPGELFF.